This is a list of T cell receptor beta chains from one sample in a study of PD-L1 blockade in urothelial cancer. Sequenced by immunoSEQ multiplex PCR; TCRdb stores in-frame clones only, minus some. This table holds approximately 110,000 clones, roughly 84% found once. Sequences were derived from PBMCs, sampled around atezolizumab (anti-PD-L1) treatment. The receptors here all came from a man aged 45-65 years with urothelial cancer. Both conserved end residues are part of each CDR3. The order of the fields is J gene, D gene, clone size, V gene, CDR3 DNA, CDR3 protein. D genes are given only for firm matches. The size entry is marked missing in some rows and otherwise reads once, few, many or a size class.

j_call: TRBJ2-7
d_call: .
clone_size: .
v_call: TRBV9
cdr3_nt: TGTGCCAGCAGCGTAGGGGTCGGGAGCTACGAGCAGTACTTC
cdr3_aa: CASSVGVGSYEQYF

j_call: TRBJ1-5
d_call: .
clone_size: .
v_call: TRBV2
cdr3_nt: TGTGCCAGCAGTTCAGATCTTCAGCCCCAGCATTTT
cdr3_aa: CASSSDLQPQHF

j_call: TRBJ1-1
d_call: .
clone_size: .
v_call: TRBV30
cdr3_nt: TGTGCCTGGAGACAGGGTGCCACTGAAGCTTTCTTT
cdr3_aa: CAWRQGATEAFF

j_call: TRBJ2-7
d_call: .
clone_size: .
v_call: TRBV28
cdr3_nt: TGTGCCAGCAGTCCGGACATAACCCCGTACGAGCAGTACTTC
cdr3_aa: CASSPDITPYEQYF

j_call: TRBJ2-7
d_call: .
clone_size: .
v_call: TRBV28
cdr3_nt: TGTGCCAGCACCCAAAAGAGCTACTACGAGCAGTACTTC
cdr3_aa: CASTQKSYYEQYF

j_call: TRBJ2-7
d_call: TRBD2
clone_size: .
v_call: TRBV10-1
cdr3_nt: TGCGCCAGCAGTGAAACATCTAGCGGGAGAGTCTACGAGCAGTACTTC
cdr3_aa: CASSETSSGRVYEQYF

j_call: TRBJ2-7
d_call: TRBD1
clone_size: once
v_call: TRBV9
cdr3_nt: TGTGCCAGCAGCCCAGGACAGGCCACACAGTACGAGCAGTACTTC
cdr3_aa: CASSPGQATQYEQYF

j_call: TRBJ2-5
d_call: .
clone_size: .
v_call: TRBV25-1
cdr3_nt: TGTGCCAGCAGTCGGGGAGGTGGAGAGACCCAGTACTTC
cdr3_aa: CASSRGGGETQYF

j_call: TRBJ1-2
d_call: .
clone_size: .
v_call: TRBV10-3
cdr3_nt: TGTGCCATCAGTGAGGTTGGACAAGCAAACTATGGCTACACCTTC
cdr3_aa: CAISEVGQANYGYTF

j_call: TRBJ1-6
d_call: TRBD1
clone_size: .
v_call: TRBV5-1
cdr3_nt: TGCGCCAGCAGCCGGACAGGCCCTAATTCACCCCTCCACTTT
cdr3_aa: CASSRTGPNSPLHF

j_call: TRBJ2-5
d_call: TRBD2
clone_size: .
v_call: TRBV28
cdr3_nt: TGTGCCAGCAGCCGTCGCGGCGGGGGGGCGGCCCAGTACTTC
cdr3_aa: CASSRRGGGAAQYF

j_call: TRBJ2-4
d_call: .
clone_size: .
v_call: TRBV7-2
cdr3_nt: TGTGCCAGCAGCCCCCGGGGGGCCAAAAACATTCAGTACTTC
cdr3_aa: CASSPRGAKNIQYF

j_call: TRBJ2-3
d_call: .
clone_size: few
v_call: TRBV6-1
cdr3_nt: TGTGCCAGCAGTGAGGCAGCAGGGACTCGGGATACGCAGTATTTT
cdr3_aa: CASSEAAGTRDTQYF

j_call: TRBJ2-5
d_call: TRBD2
clone_size: .
v_call: TRBV15
cdr3_nt: TGTGCCACCAGCAGGGGACTAGCGGGAGCGTTAAACCAAGAGACCCAGTACTTC
cdr3_aa: CATSRGLAGALNQETQYF

j_call: TRBJ1-5
d_call: .
clone_size: .
v_call: TRBV2
cdr3_nt: TGTGCCAGCAGGCCCGACAGGTACAATCAGCCCCAGCATTTT
cdr3_aa: CASRPDRYNQPQHF

j_call: TRBJ2-7
d_call: .
clone_size: .
v_call: TRBV5-1
cdr3_nt: TGCGCCAGCAGCTTTAATCGGGATTCCTACGAGCAGTACTTC
cdr3_aa: CASSFNRDSYEQYF

j_call: TRBJ2-3
d_call: TRBD2
clone_size: once
v_call: TRBV7-6
cdr3_nt: TGTGCCAGCAGCTTAGCGTTGACTAGCGGGAGCCGGGATACGCAGTATTTT
cdr3_aa: CASSLALTSGSRDTQYF

j_call: TRBJ2-2
d_call: .
clone_size: .
v_call: TRBV5-1
cdr3_nt: TGCGCCAGCAGCGACGGGGAGTGGGGGGAGCTGTTTTTT
cdr3_aa: CASSDGEWGELFF

j_call: TRBJ2-2
d_call: .
clone_size: .
v_call: TRBV7-9
cdr3_nt: TGTGCCAGCAGCCTGTCGGGTTACACCGGGGAGCTGTTTTTT
cdr3_aa: CASSLSGYTGELFF

j_call: TRBJ2-1
d_call: TRBD1
clone_size: .
v_call: TRBV5-1
cdr3_nt: TGCGCCAGCAGCTTGTTTACAGGGGGTATTGATGAGCAGTTCTTC
cdr3_aa: CASSLFTGGIDEQFF

j_call: TRBJ2-3
d_call: .
clone_size: many
v_call: TRBV5-1
cdr3_nt: TGCGCCAGCAGCTTACCCCTCGGGGGACCAGATACGCAGTATTTT
cdr3_aa: CASSLPLGGPDTQYF

j_call: TRBJ2-2
d_call: TRBD1
clone_size: .
v_call: TRBV29-1
cdr3_nt: TGCAGCGTTGAAGCTTATAACACCCGACAGGGGAACACCGGGGAGCTGTTTTTT
cdr3_aa: CSVEAYNTRQGNTGELFF

j_call: TRBJ2-1
d_call: TRBD2
clone_size: .
v_call: TRBV28
cdr3_nt: TGTGCCAGCACTCTAGCGGGAGGGTTTGAGCAGTTCTTC
cdr3_aa: CASTLAGGFEQFF

j_call: TRBJ2-7
d_call: TRBD1
clone_size: .
v_call: TRBV11-2
cdr3_nt: TGTGCCAGCAGCTCCGGGACAGGGCCCTACGAGCAGTACTTC
cdr3_aa: CASSSGTGPYEQYF

j_call: TRBJ1-1
d_call: .
clone_size: .
v_call: TRBV7-9
cdr3_nt: TGTGCCAGCAGCTTCGCAGGGTACACTGAAGCTTTCTTT
cdr3_aa: CASSFAGYTEAFF

j_call: TRBJ1-1
d_call: .
clone_size: .
v_call: TRBV9
cdr3_nt: TGTGCCAGCAGCGTAGTGACGGGGGGTTTTACTGAAGCTTTCTTT
cdr3_aa: CASSVVTGGFTEAFF

j_call: TRBJ2-3
d_call: .
clone_size: .
v_call: TRBV6-1
cdr3_nt: TGTGCCAGCAGTGAACAACCCAGTCCCTCCACAGATACGCAGTATTTT
cdr3_aa: CASSEQPSPSTDTQYF

j_call: TRBJ2-2
d_call: .
clone_size: once
v_call: TRBV27
cdr3_nt: TGTGCCAGCAGTTTAGAGAGTAGCCGGACCGGGGAGCTGTTTTTT
cdr3_aa: CASSLESSRTGELFF

j_call: TRBJ2-5
d_call: .
clone_size: many
v_call: TRBV28
cdr3_nt: TGTGCCAGCAGTTTAAGCGCACTCCGGGAGACCCAGTACTTC
cdr3_aa: CASSLSALRETQYF

j_call: TRBJ2-5
d_call: .
clone_size: .
v_call: TRBV28
cdr3_nt: TGTGCCAGCAGCTCACCCGGTGTACCCGGAGTGCAGTACTTC
cdr3_aa: CASSSPGVPGVQYF

j_call: TRBJ2-7
d_call: TRBD1
clone_size: .
v_call: TRBV9
cdr3_nt: TGTGCCAGCAGCATATTCGGACAGGGCTACGAGCAGTACTTC
cdr3_aa: CASSIFGQGYEQYF

j_call: TRBJ2-3
d_call: TRBD2
clone_size: .
v_call: TRBV6-5
cdr3_nt: TGTGCCAGTAGCGGGAGGGTCACAGATACGCAGTATTTT
cdr3_aa: CASSGRVTDTQYF

j_call: TRBJ2-1
d_call: .
clone_size: .
v_call: TRBV6-6
cdr3_nt: TGTGCCAGCAGTTACTCGGATGGTCTAGCGCGGAGGGAGCAGTTCTTC
cdr3_aa: CASSYSDGLARREQFF

j_call: TRBJ2-7
d_call: TRBD2
clone_size: .
v_call: TRBV7-8
cdr3_nt: TGTGCCAGCAGCTCGTTAGCGGGACAACACTACGAGCAGTACTTC
cdr3_aa: CASSSLAGQHYEQYF

j_call: TRBJ2-1
d_call: TRBD2
clone_size: .
v_call: TRBV15
cdr3_nt: TGTGCCACCGCCAGAGCGGGAGTACTTTTCAATGAGCAGTTCTTC
cdr3_aa: CATARAGVLFNEQFF

j_call: TRBJ1-5
d_call: .
clone_size: .
v_call: TRBV7-2
cdr3_nt: TGTGCCAGCAGCGCGGGGGGCCATAGCAATCAGCCCCAGCATTTT
cdr3_aa: CASSAGGHSNQPQHF

j_call: TRBJ2-7
d_call: TRBD2
clone_size: .
v_call: TRBV5-6
cdr3_nt: TGTGCCAGCAGCTTGGTCTGGAGCGGGAATTCCTACGAGCAGTACTTC
cdr3_aa: CASSLVWSGNSYEQYF

j_call: TRBJ2-5
d_call: TRBD1
clone_size: .
v_call: TRBV2
cdr3_nt: TGTGCCAGCAGCCTACAGGGGTGGGAGACCCAGTACTTC
cdr3_aa: CASSLQGWETQYF

j_call: TRBJ2-1
d_call: .
clone_size: .
v_call: TRBV30
cdr3_nt: TGTGCCTGGAGTGTAGGTCTTAGGAGCGGGCCTAGGCGGAACGAGCAGTTCTTC
cdr3_aa: CAWSVGLRSGPRRNEQFF

j_call: TRBJ1-4
d_call: TRBD1
clone_size: once
v_call: TRBV28
cdr3_nt: TGTGCCAGCAGGGGGACAGTAGATCGTGAAAAACTGTTTTTT
cdr3_aa: CASRGTVDREKLFF